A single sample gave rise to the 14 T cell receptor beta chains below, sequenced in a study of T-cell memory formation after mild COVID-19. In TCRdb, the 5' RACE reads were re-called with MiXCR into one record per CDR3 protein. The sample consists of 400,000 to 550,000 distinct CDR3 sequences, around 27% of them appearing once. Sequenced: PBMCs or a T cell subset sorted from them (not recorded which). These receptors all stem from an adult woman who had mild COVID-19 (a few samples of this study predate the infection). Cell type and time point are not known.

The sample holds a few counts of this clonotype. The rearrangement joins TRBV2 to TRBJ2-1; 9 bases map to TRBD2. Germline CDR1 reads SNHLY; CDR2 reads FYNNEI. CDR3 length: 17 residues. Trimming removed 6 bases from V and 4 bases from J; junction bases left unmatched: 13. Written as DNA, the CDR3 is TGTGCCAGCAGGGACGTGGTTGGAGCGGGGGGATACAATGAGCAGTTCTTC. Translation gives CASRDVVGAGGYNEQFF.

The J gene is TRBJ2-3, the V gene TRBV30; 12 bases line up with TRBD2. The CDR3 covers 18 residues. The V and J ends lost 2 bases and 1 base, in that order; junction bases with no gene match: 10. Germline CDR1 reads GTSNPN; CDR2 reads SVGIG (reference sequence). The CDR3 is CAWSPPGLAGSGTDTQYF. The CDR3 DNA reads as TGTGCCTGGAGTCCCCCCGGACTAGCGGGATCTGGCACAGATACGCAGTATTTT.

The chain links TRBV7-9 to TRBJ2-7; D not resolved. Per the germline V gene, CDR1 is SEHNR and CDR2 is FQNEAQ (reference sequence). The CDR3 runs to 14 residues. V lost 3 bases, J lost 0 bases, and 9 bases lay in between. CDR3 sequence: CASSFTGPSYEQYF. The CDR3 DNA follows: TGTGCCAGCAGCTTTACCGGTCCCTCCTACGAGCAGTACTTC.

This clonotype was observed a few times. CDR3 in amino acids: CASSQVGVGGYTF. The CDR3 coding sequence is TGTGCCAGCAGCCAAGTCGGGGTTGGAGGCTACACCTTC. The chain carries TRBV14 and TRBJ1-2; the D is unclear. V lost 1 base and J 8 bases, leaving 11 bases between the germline ends. CDR1 is SGHDN and CDR2 is FVKESK in the germline V gene. The CDR3 consists of 13 residues.

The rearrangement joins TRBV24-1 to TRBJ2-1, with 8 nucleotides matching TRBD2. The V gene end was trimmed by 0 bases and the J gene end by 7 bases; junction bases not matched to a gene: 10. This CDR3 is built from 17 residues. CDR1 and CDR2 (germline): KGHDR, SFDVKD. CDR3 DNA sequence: TGTGCCACCAGTGATTTGGGACTAGCTGGCAAGTTGAATGAGCAGTTCTTC. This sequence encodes CATSDLGLAGKLNEQFF.

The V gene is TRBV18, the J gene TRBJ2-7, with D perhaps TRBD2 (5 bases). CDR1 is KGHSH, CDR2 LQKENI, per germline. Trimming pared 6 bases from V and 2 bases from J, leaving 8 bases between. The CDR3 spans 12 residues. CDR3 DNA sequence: TGTGCCAGCTCCGGGGATACCTACGAGCAGTACTTC. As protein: CASSGDTYEQYF.

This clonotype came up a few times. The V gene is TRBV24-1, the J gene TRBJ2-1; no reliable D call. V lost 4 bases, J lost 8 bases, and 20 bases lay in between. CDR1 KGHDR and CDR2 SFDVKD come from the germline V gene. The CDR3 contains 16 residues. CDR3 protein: CATSDPQGPPGYEQFF. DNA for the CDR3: TGTGCCACCAGTGACCCTCAAGGACCCCCTGGCTATGAGCAGTTCTTC.

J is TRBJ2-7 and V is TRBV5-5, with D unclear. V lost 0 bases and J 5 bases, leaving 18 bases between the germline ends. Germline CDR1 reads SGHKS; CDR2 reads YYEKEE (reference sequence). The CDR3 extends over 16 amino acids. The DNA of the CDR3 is TGTGCCAGCAGCTTGGCGGGCTGGGATAGATGGGACGAGCAGTACTTC. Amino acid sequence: CASSLAGWDRWDEQYF. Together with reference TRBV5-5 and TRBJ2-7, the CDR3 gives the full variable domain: DAGVTQSPTHLIKTRGQQVTLRCSPISGHKSVSWYQQVLGQGPQFIFQYYEKEERGRGNFPDRFSARQFPNYSSELNVNALLLGDSALYLCASSLAGWDRWDEQYFGPGTRLTVT.

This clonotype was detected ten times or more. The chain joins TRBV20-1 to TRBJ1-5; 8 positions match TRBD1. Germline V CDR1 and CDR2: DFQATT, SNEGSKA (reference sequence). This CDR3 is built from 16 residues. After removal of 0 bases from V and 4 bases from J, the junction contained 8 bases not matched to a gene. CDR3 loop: CSARDRGTGGNQPQHF. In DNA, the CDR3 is TGCAGTGCTAGAGATAGGGGAACAGGGGGAAATCAGCCCCAGCATTTT.

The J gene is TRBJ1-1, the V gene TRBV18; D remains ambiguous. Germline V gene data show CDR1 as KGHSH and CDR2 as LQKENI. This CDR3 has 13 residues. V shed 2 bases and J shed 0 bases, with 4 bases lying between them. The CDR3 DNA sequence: TGTGCCAGCTCACCAAGGCTGAACACTGAAGCTTTCTTT. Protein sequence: CASSPRLNTEAFF.

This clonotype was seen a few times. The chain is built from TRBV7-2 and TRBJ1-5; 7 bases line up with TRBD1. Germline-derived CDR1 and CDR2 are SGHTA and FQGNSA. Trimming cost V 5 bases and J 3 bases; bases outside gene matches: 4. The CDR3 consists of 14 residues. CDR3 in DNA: TGTGCCAGCAGCCGACAGGGACCCAATCAGCCCCAGCATTTT. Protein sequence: CASSRQGPNQPQHF.

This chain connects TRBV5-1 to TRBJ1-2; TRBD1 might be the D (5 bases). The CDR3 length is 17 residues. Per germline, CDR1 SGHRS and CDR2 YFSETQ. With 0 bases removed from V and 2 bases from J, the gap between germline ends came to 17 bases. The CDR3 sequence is CASSLEAGTGRNYGYTF. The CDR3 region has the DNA TGCGCCAGCAGCTTGGAGGCGGGGACGGGCAGGAACTATGGCTACACCTTC. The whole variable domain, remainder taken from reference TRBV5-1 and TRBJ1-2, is KAGVTQTPRYLIKTRGQQVTLSCSPISGHRSVSWYQQTPGQGLQFLFEYFSETQRNKGNFPGRFSGRQFSNSRSEMNVSTLELGDSALYLCASSLEAGTGRNYGYTFGSGTRLTVV.

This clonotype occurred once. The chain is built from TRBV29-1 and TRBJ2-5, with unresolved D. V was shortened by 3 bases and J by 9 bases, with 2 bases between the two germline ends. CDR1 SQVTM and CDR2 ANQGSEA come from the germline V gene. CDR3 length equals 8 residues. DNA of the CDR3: TGCAGCGTTGATCCCCAGTACTTC. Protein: CSVDPQYF.

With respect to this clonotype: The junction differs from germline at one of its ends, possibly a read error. CDR3 DNA sequence: TGTGCCAGCAGTTACTCGGAACGTGAGGTTATATTT. Encoded protein: CASSYSEREVIF. This chain uses TRBV6-5 with TRBJ1-1; D remains unclear. This CDR3 comprises 12 residues. Germline CDR1 and CDR2: MNHEY and SVGAGI.